These 13 T cell receptor beta chains originate from one sample sequenced in a study of blood T cell repertoires in COVID-19. Profiling relied on immunoSEQ multiplex PCR, and the TCRdb table lists in-frame clones only, not all of them. The sample has about 200,000 clones, about nine tenths seen once; the top ten hold about 6%. What was sequenced was peripheral blood. The receptors come from an elderly man with acute or convalescent COVID-19.

CDR3 DNA: TGTGCCAGCAGCTTAGGACAGATGAACACTGAAGCTTTCTTT. It translates to CASSLGQMNTEAFF. V is TRBV5-4 and J is TRBJ1-1; a weak D match, TRBD1 (6 bases). V was trimmed by 2 bases and J by 0 bases, leaving 8 bases between them. Germline CDR1 and CDR2: SGHNT and YYREEE (reference sequence). This CDR3 contains 14 residues.

The chain combines TRBV12-3 or TRBV12-4 with TRBJ2-3; weak D call: TRBD1 (5 bases). The CDR3 spans 13 residues. Deletions cut 4 bases from V and 2 bases from J, with 7 bases between. CDR3 sequence (DNA): TGTGCCAGCAGTTGGGGCGACACAGATACGCAGTATTTT. Translation gives CASSWGDTDTQYF.

J is TRBJ1-3 and V is TRBV28; D is possibly TRBD1 (6 bases). V was cut by 6 bases and J by 0 bases, with 12 bases left in between. The germline CDR1 and CDR2 sequences are MDHEN and SYDVKM. The CDR3 is 15 amino acids. The chain's CDR3 is CASSSQGFSGNTIYF. In DNA form, the CDR3 reads TGTGCCAGCAGCTCACAGGGTTTCTCTGGAAACACCATATATTTT.

The J gene is TRBJ1-1, the V gene TRBV7-2; possible D gene TRBD1, 5 bases. Germline values: CDR1 SGHTA, CDR2 FQGNSA. The ends were cut back, 3 bases at V and 5 bases at J, with 13 bases in the middle. The CDR3 runs to 14 residues. CDR3 in amino acids: CASSFQPGVTEAFF. The DNA for the CDR3 is TGTGCCAGCAGCTTCCAGCCGGGGGTTACTGAAGCTTTCTTT.

In its sample, this clone was seen once. The V gene is TRBV28, the J gene TRBJ1-1, with D possibly being TRBD1 (5 bases). The CDR3 has 13 amino acids. The V and J ends lost 6 bases and 11 bases respectively, with 19 bases between them. Germline V gene sequence: CDR1 MDHEN, CDR2 SYDVKM. CDR3 bases: TGTGCCAGCAGCGAAAGAAAACGGGGGGAGGCTTTCTTT. Translation gives CASSERKRGEAFF.

This clone was found a few times. The V gene is TRBV7-2, the J gene TRBJ2-1; D is possibly TRBD1 (7 bases). V was pared by 3 bases and J by 8 bases, with 11 bases between. CDR1 and CDR2 from the germline V gene are SGHTA and FQGNSA. The CDR3 is 13 amino acids. The CDR3 region is CASSFQGGYEQFF. The CDR3 nucleotides are TGTGCCAGCAGCTTCCAGGGGGGTTATGAGCAGTTCTTC.

The V call is TRBV5-1, the J call TRBJ2-3; 7 bases are a match to TRBD2. The CDR3 has 14 residues. The germline gives CDR1 SGHRS, CDR2 YFSETQ. V shed 2 bases and J 4 bases; nucleotides not matched to a gene: 4. CDR3 sequence reads: CASSFAGVSDTQYF. The CDR3 nucleotides read TGCGCCAGCAGCTTTGCGGGAGTCTCAGATACGCAGTATTTT.

The rearrangement uses TRBV27 and TRBJ2-7; 7 bases fit TRBD1. Germline CDR1 is MNHEY and CDR2 is SMNVEV (reference sequence). With V trimmed by 1 base and J by 2 bases, 8 bases remained unmatched. The CDR3 spans 16 residues. In nucleotides, the CDR3 is TGTGCCAGCAGTTTATTGAGGGGGCCTCCACCCTACGAGCAGTACTTC. Protein: CASSLLRGPPPYEQYF.

J is TRBJ1-3 and V is TRBV7-8, with TRBD1 as a possible D gene (5 bases). Germline V CDR1 and CDR2: SGHVS, FQNEAQ. The CDR3 runs to 16 residues. V lost 1 base to trimming and J lost 1 base, with 11 bases between them. The CDR3 coding sequence is TGTGCCAGCAGCTTAGTAGGGCAGGGATCTGGAAACACCATATATTTT. It encodes CASSLVGQGSGNTIYF. The full variable domain, with the rest looked up from reference TRBV7-8 and TRBJ1-3, is GAGVSQSPRYKVAKRGQDVALRCDPISGHVSLFWYQQALGQGPEFLTYFQNEAQLDKSGLPSDRFFAERPEGSVSTLKIQRTQQEDSAVYLCASSLVGQGSGNTIYFGEGSWLTVV.

The J gene is TRBJ2-5, the V gene TRBV30; D gene uncertain. The CDR3 has 13 residues. Trimming pared 2 bases from V and 1 base from J, leaving 8 bases between. Germline V lookup: CDR1 GTSNPN, CDR2 SVGIG (reference sequence). The DNA of the CDR3 is TGTGCCTGGAGTCTCACGGTCCAAGAGACCCAGTACTTC. It encodes CAWSLTVQETQYF.

For the CDR3, the DNA is TGTGCCAGCAGTCGATACCTCGGGACTAGCGGAAGTGGCGCCGGGGAGCTGTTTTTT. Translating it yields CASSRYLGTSGSGAGELFF. V usage is TRBV27 and J usage is TRBJ2-2; 11 bases are a match to TRBD2. J lost 6 bases, V lost 5 bases, and 17 bases had no gene match. Germline assignment: CDR1 MNHEY and CDR2 SMNVEV (reference sequence). The CDR3 is made up of 19 amino acids.

This clone was recorded only once. CDR3 residues: CAWSRLAGHYEQYF. The CDR3 DNA sequence: TGTGCCTGGAGTCGACTAGCGGGCCACTACGAGCAGTACTTC. The J gene is TRBJ2-7, the V gene TRBV30, with TRBD2 identical over 10 bases. J gave up 3 bases and V 2 bases, and 4 bases lay outside the gene matches. Germline loops: CDR1 GTSNPN, CDR2 SVGIG (reference sequence). The CDR3 extends over 14 amino acids.

The chain recombines TRBV5-1 with TRBJ2-1; possible D gene TRBD1, 5 bases. Germline values: CDR1 SGHRS, CDR2 YFSETQ. V shed 0 bases and J shed 7 bases, with 11 bases lying between them. The CDR3 has 14 residues. The CDR3 DNA is TGCGCCAGCAGCTTGGGACAGAATAGTAATGAGCAGTTCTTC. Its translation is CASSLGQNSNEQFF.